This T cell receptor beta chain originates from a study of T-cell reconstitution after alpha-beta-depleted transplantation in children. This clonotype showed up many times. Germline V gene data show CDR1 as MDHEN and CDR2 as SYDVKM. The length of the CDR3 is 14 residues. Deletions cut 9 bases from V and 4 bases from J, with 18 bases between. Unique molecular identifiers tagged the TCRbeta library. TCRdb re-called the PCR reads with MiXCR, one entry per CDR3 protein. The sample lists 170,000 or so distinct CDR3 sequences; more than 6.5% were seen once. The clonotype was recovered from a human donor who donated a stem cell graft to a child with Wiskott-Aldrich syndrome. The chain joins TRBV28 to TRBJ2-5; D gene ambiguous. The sequencing here drew on PBMCs from the stem cell graft donor, taken from the stem cell graft. CDR3 amino acids: CASVKKEQGETQYF. The CDR3 nucleotides read TGTGCCAGTGTAAAAAAGGAACAAGGAGAGACCCAGTACTTC.